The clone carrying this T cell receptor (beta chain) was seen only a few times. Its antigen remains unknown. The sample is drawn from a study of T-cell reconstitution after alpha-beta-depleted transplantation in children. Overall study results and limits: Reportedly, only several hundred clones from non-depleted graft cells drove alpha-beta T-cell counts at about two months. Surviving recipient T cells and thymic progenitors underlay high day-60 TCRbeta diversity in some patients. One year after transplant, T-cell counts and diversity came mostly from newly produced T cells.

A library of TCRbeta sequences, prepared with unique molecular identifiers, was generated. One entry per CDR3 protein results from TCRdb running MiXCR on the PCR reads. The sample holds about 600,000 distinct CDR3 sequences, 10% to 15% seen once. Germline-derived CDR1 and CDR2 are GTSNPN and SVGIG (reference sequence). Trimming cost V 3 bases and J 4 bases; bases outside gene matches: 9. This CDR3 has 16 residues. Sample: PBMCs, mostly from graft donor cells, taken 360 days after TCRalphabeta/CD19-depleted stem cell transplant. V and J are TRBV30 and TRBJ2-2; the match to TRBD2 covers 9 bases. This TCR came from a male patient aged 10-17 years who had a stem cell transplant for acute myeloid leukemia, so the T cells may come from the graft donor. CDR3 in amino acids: CAWSGRMGLATGELFF. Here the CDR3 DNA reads TGTGCCTGGAGCGGCCGAATGGGACTAGCCACCGGGGAGCTGTTTTTT. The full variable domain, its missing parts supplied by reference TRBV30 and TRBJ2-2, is SQTIHQWPATLVQPVGSPLSLECTVEGTSNPNLYWYRQAAGRGLQLLFYSVGIGQISSEVPQNLSASRPQDRQFILSSKKLLLSDSGFYLCAWSGRMGLATGELFFGEGSRLTVL.